This TCR beta chain originates from a study of blood T cell repertoires in COVID-19. This clone occurred once. TCRdb's copy holds only in-frame clones and misses some; the assay was immunoSEQ multiplex PCR. The profile shows 330,000 or so clones, roughly 88% of them singletons. The recovered donors of Cohort 3 showed two negative PCRs, clearance, or symptom resolution. This CDR3 has 18 residues. Trimming removed 0 bases from V and 5 bases from J; junction bases left unmatched: 14. Germline assignment: CDR1 ENHRY and CDR2 SYGVKD. Sequencing was carried out using PBMCs or T cells enriched from blood (not recorded which). The chain recombines TRBV10-3 with TRBJ2-5; 8 bases line up with TRBD2. The clonotype originates from a man aged 25 to 40 who had recovered from COVID-19. CDR3 loop: CAISESGGGGLGGETQYF. The CDR3, as DNA: TGTGCCATCAGTGAGTCCGGAGGCGGGGGGCTCGGAGGGGAGACCCAGTACTTC.